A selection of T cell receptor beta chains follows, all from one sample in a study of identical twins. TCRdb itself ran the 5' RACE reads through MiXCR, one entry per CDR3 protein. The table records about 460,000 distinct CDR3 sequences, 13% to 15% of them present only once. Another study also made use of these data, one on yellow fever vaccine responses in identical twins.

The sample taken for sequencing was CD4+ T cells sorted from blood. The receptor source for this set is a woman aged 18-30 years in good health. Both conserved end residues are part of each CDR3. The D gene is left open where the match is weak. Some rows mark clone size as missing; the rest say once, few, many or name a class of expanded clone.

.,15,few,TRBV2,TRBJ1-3,TGTGCCAGCAGTGAAGAGGGCAGCTCTGGAAACACCATATATTTT,CASSEEGSSGNTIYF
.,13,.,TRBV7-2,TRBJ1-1,TGTGCCAGCAGTCGGCCCCTTGTGACTGAAGCTTTCTTT,CASSRPLVTEAFF
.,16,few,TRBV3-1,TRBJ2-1,TGTGCCAGCAGCCTCAGGGGGGTTACTCCTAGCAATGAGCAGTTCTTC,CASSLRGVTPSNEQFF
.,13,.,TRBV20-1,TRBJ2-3,TGCAGTGCCCGGGTTACTAGCACAGATACGCAGTATTTT,CSARVTSTDTQYF
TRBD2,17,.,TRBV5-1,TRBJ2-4,TGCGCCAGCAGCCCTGGGGGGGGGAGAGTAGCCAAAAACATTCAGTACTTC,CASSPGGGRVAKNIQYF
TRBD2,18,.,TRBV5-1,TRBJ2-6,TGCGCCAGCAGCTTCCTAGCGGGAGGGGGCTCTGGGGCCAACGTCCTGACTTTC,CASSFLAGGGSGANVLTF
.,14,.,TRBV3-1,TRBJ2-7,TGTGCCAGCAGCCAAGGGAGCGGCACCTACGAGCAGTACTTC,CASSQGSGTYEQYF
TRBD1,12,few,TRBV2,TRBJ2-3,TGTGCCAGCAGCCGACAGGGTGGTACGCAGTATTTT,CASSRQGGTQYF
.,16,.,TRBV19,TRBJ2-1,TGTGCCAGTAGTATAGATTGGGGACGTCTCTACAATGAGCAGTTCTTC,CASSIDWGRLYNEQFF
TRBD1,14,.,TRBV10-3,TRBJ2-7,TGTGCCATCAGATTAGGGACAGGAGCCTACGAGCAGTACTTC,CAIRLGTGAYEQYF
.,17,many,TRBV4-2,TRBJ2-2,TGTGCCAGCAGCCAAGGAGGCGGCCCCCCTTACACCGGGGAGCTGTTTTTT,CASSQGGGPPYTGELFF
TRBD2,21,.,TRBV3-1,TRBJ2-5,TGTGCCAGCAGCCGCTATCCGCCAAGTTCGGGGGGACTAGGAAGGAAAGAGACCCAGTACTTC,CASSRYPPSSGGLGRKETQYF
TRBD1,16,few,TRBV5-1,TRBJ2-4,TGCGCCAGCAGCTTCTTCATCGGACAGGGGGAAAACATTCAGTACTTC,CASSFFIGQGENIQYF
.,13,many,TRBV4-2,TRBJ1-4,TGTGCCAGCACCCGAAGCGAGGGCGAAAAACTGTTTTTT,CASTRSEGEKLFF
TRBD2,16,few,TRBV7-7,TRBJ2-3,TGTGCTAGCAGCACGGGACTAGCGGGAGCCCAAGATACGCAGTATTTT,CASSTGLAGAQDTQYF
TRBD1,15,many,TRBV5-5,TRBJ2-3,TGTGCCAGCAGCTTGGACAGGGGATGGACAGATACGCAGTATTTT,CASSLDRGWTDTQYF
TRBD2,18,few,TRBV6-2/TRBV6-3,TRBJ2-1,TGTGCCAGCAGTTATACCACTAGCGGGCTCAGGGCCTACAATGAGCAGTTCTTC,CASSYTTSGLRAYNEQFF
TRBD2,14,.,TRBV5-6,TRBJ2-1,TGTGCCAGCAGCCACCGGGGGGCCTACAATGAGCAGTTCTTC,CASSHRGAYNEQFF
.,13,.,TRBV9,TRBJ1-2,TGTGCCAGCAGCTCAAGACAGGACTCTGGCTACACCTTC,CASSSRQDSGYTF
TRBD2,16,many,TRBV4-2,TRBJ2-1,TGTGCCAGCAGCCAAGGCCCCCCTAGCGGGGGAAATGAGCAGTTCTTC,CASSQGPPSGGNEQFF
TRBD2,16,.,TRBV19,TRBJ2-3,TGTGCCAGTAGTATCGGTGTGCGGGAGCGCACAGATACGCAGTATTTT,CASSIGVRERTDTQYF
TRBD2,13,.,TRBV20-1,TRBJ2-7,TGCAGTGCTAGAATAGCGGGAGGGACCGAGCAGTACTTC,CSARIAGGTEQYF
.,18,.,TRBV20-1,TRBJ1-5,TGCTGTGCTAGATTCCCGGGCCCGGAATACCCTGACAATCAGCCCCAGCATTTT,CCARFPGPEYPDNQPQHF
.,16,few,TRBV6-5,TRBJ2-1,TGTGCCAGCAGTTACTCGACGGGAGTAGCCTACAATGAGCAGTTCTTC,CASSYSTGVAYNEQFF
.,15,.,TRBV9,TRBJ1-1,TGTGCCAGCAGCGTGACTCCCGGGGGTGACACTGAAGCTTTCTTT,CASSVTPGGDTEAFF
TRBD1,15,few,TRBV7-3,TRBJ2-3,TGTGCCAGCAGCTCCGGACAGGGGCCCCAAGATACGCAGTATTTT,CASSSGQGPQDTQYF
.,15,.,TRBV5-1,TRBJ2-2,TGCGCCAGCAGCTTTGAAGGGTCATGGACCGGGGAGCTGTTTTTT,CASSFEGSWTGELFF
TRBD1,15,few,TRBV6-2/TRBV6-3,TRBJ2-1,TGTGCCAGCAGTAAACCCGGGACAGGGCCCGATGAGCAGTTCTTC,CASSKPGTGPDEQFF
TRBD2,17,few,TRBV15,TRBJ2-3,TGTGCCACCAGCACCGGGGGACTAGCGGGCTTGTATGGTACGCAGTATTTT,CATSTGGLAGLYGTQYF
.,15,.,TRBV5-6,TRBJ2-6,TGTGCCAGCAGCGTTCCAGGGACCGGGGCCAACGTCCTGACTTTC,CASSVPGTGANVLTF
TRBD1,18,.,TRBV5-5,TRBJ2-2,TGTGCCAGCAGCTTGGCAGGGGGCGACAGCGGAAACACCGGGGAGCTGTTTTTT,CASSLAGGDSGNTGELFF
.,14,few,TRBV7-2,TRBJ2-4,TGTGCCAGCAGCTTAGGGGGGTCCAAAAACATTCAGTACTTC,CASSLGGSKNIQYF
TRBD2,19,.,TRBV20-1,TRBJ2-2,TGCAGTGCTAGAAACCTCCGGCGGGGGGGCCGGGCGAACACCGGGGAGCTGTTTTTT,CSARNLRRGGRANTGELFF
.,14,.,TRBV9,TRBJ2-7,TGTGCCAGCAGCGTAGTAGCGGAGCCCTACGAGCAGTACTTC,CASSVVAEPYEQYF
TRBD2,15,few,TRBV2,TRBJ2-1,TGTGCCAGCACCTTAAGGACTAGCGGGGCAGGTGAGCAGTTCTTC,CASTLRTSGAGEQFF
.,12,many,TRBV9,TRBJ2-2,TGTGCCAGCAGCCCCTTAACCGGGGAGCTGTTTTTT,CASSPLTGELFF
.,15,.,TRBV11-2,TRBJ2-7,TGTGCCAGCAGCTTACTAGGGGGGGGGGTCTACGAGCAGTACTTC,CASSLLGGGVYEQYF